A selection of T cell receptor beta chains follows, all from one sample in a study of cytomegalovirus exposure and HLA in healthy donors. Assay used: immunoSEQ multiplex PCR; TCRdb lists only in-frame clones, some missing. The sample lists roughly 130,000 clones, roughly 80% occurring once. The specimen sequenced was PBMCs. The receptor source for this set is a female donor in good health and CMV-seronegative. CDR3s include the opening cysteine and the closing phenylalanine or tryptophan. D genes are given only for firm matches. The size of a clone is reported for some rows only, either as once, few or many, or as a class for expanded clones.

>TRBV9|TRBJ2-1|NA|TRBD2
TGTGCCAGCAGCGTTTCGGGGGGACCTTGGAATGAGCAGTTCTTC
CASSVSGGPWNEQFF
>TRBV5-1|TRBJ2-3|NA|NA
TGCGCCAGCAGGGCATTATCCTTATCAGATACGCAGTATTTT
CASRALSLSDTQYF
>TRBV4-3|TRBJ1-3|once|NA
TGCGCCAGCAGCCAAGATGGGAGGGCTGGAAACACCATATATTTT
CASSQDGRAGNTIYF
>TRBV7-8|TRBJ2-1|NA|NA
TGTGCCAGCAGCTTGGGCAGGTTCAATGAGCAGTTCTTC
CASSLGRFNEQFF
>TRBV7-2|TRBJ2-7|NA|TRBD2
TGTGCCAGCAGCTTGGGACTAGCCTACGAGCAGTACTTC
CASSLGLAYEQYF
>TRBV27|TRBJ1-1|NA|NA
TGTGCCAGCAGTTTATACGGGGTCTTGAACACTGAAGCTTTCTTT
CASSLYGVLNTEAFF
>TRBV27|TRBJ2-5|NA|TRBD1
TGTGCCAGCAGTTCCCAGACAGGGGCTGAGACCCAGTACTTC
CASSSQTGAETQYF
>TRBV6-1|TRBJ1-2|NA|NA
TGTGCCACCTCTGGCTACACCTTC
CATSGYTF
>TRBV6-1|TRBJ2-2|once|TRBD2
TGTGCCAGCAGTGAAATAAATAGCGGGAGTTTACCCAACACCGGGGAGCTGTTTTTT
CASSEINSGSLPNTGELFF
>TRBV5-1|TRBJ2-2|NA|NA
TGCGCCAGCAGCCTTGGGGGACAGAACACCGGGGAGCTGTTTTTT
CASSLGGQNTGELFF
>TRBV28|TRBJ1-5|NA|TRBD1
TGTGCCAGCAGCGGGACAGGGTTTCAGCCCCAGCATTTT
CASSGTGFQPQHF
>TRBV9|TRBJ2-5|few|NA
TGTGCCAGCACCGAAAGAGGGACTCCCTATGCGACCCAGTACTTC
CASTERGTPYATQYF
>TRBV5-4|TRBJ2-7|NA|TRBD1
TGTGCCAGCAGCGTCAGGGGGAACGAGCAGTACTTC
CASSVRGNEQYF
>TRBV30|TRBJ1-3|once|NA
TGTGCCTGGAACCTACCTTTAGATTTCTCTGGAAACACCATATATTTT
CAWNLPLDFSGNTIYF
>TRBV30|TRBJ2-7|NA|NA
TGTGCCGGAACTAGGGGACCCCAGGGGGGGCAGTACTTC
CAGTRGPQGGQYF
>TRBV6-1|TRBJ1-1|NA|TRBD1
TGTGCCAGCAGGGGACAGGGGGGCGCTGAAGCTTTCTTT
CASRGQGGAEAFF
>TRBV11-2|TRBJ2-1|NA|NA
TGTGCCAGCAGCTTACTGTCAGGGACCTACAATGAGCAGTTCTTC
CASSLLSGTYNEQFF
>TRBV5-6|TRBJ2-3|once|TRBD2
TGTGCCAGCAGCTTGGCGGCGGGGGTTGTTACGCAGTATTTT
CASSLAAGVVTQYF
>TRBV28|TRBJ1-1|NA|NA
TGTGCCAGCAGTTCAGGGGCTTGGGAAGCTTTCTTT
CASSSGAWEAFF
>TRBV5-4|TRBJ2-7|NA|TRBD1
TGTGCCAGCAGCTCTTACAGGGGAGACCTCTCCTACGAGCAGTACTTC
CASSSYRGDLSYEQYF
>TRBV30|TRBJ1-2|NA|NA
TGTGCCTGGAGTAACAGGTTCAACTATGGCTACACCTTC
CAWSNRFNYGYTF
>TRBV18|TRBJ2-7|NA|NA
TGTGCCAGCTCGGAGGGGGGGGGCTACGAGCAGTACTTC
CASSEGGGYEQYF
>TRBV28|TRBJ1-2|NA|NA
TGTGCCAGCTTTTTATATGGCTACACCTTC
CASFLYGYTF
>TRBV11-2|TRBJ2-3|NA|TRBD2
TGTGCCAGCAGCCCCGTAGGTAGCGGGAGGTCCCTCACAGATACGCAGTATTTT
CASSPVGSGRSLTDTQYF
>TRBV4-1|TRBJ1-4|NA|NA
TGCGCCAGCAGCCTCAGGGTAGTAGGTAATGAAAAACTGTTTTTT
CASSLRVVGNEKLFF
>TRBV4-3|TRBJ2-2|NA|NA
TGCGCCAGCAGCCAAGAACCCCCCGTAGGGGTCGGCGGGGAGCTGTTTTTT
CASSQEPPVGVGGELFF
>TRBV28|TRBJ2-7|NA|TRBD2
TGTGCCAGCAGTTTGGTGGCGGGAGGGCGGCAGTACTTC
CASSLVAGGRQYF
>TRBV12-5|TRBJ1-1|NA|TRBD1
TGTGCTAGTGGTCTCCACAGGGGCACTGAAGCTTTCTTT
CASGLHRGTEAFF
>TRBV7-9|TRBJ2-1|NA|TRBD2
TGTGCCAGCAGCCTCCAATCGACTAGCGGAGAGCAGTTCTTC
CASSLQSTSGEQFF
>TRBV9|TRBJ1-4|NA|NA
TGTGCCAGCAGCGAGGACGGGGGGCGGGAAAAACTGTTTTTT
CASSEDGGREKLFF
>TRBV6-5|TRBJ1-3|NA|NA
TGTGCCAGCAGTTACAGGTCCGGGGGGGCTGGAAACACCATATATTTT
CASSYRSGGAGNTIYF
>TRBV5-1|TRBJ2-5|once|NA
TGCGCCAGCAGCTCCCTCGGCGGACAAGAGACCCAGTACTTC
CASSSLGGQETQYF
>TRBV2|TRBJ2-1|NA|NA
TGTGCCAGCAGTGTGGAGGATTCCTCCTACAATGAGCAGTTCTTC
CASSVEDSSYNEQFF
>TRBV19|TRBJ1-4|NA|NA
TGTGCCAGTAGTAGCGCGGGGTTTTGGTTTTTT
CASSSAGFWFF
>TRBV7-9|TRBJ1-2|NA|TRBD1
TGTGCCAGCAGCATAAGACAGGGCTATACTAACTATGGCTACACCTTC
CASSIRQGYTNYGYTF
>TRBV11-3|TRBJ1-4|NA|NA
TGTGCCAGCAGCTCCAGTAACAGTGCCTCTAATGAAAAACTGTTTTTT
CASSSSNSASNEKLFF
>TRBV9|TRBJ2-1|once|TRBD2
TGTGCCAGCAGCGCCCCCCCGGGACTAGACGAGTGTGAGCAGTTCTTC
CASSAPPGLDECEQFF
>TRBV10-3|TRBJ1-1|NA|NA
TGTGCCATCAGTAATAGAGGGTCCCCGAACACTGAAGCTTTCTTT
CAISNRGSPNTEAFF
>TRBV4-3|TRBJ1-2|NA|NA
TGCGCCAGCAGCCAAGAAATTGCAGTACACTATGGCTACACCTTC
CASSQEIAVHYGYTF
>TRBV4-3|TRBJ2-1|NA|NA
TGCGCCAGCAGCGTGGGGGGCAATGAGCAGTTCTTC
CASSVGGNEQFF
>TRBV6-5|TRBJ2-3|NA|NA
TGTGCCAGCAGTCCTAGAGCGTTGACAGATACGCAGTATTTT
CASSPRALTDTQYF
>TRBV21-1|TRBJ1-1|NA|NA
TGTGCCAGCAGCAAAGCTGGGGCAGGAAGCGGGATGAACACTGAAGCTTTCTTT
CASSKAGAGSGMNTEAFF
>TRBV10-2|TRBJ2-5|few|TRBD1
TGCGCCAGCAGCAGGGGGTATAGAGAGACCCAGTACTTC
CASSRGYRETQYF
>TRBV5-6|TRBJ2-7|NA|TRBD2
TGTGCCAGCAGCCTACGAGGTGGGACTAGCGGAGACTCCTACGAGCAGTACTTC
CASSLRGGTSGDSYEQYF
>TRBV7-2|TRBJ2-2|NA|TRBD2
TGTGCCAGCAGCAGACTAGCGGGGGGATTGGGAGGGGAGCTGTTTTTT
CASSRLAGGLGGELFF
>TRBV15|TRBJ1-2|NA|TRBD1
TGTGCCACCAGCCGGGACAGGGGGCTTTATGGCTACACCTTC
CATSRDRGLYGYTF
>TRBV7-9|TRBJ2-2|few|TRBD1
TGTGCCAGCAGCTGGACAGGGGGAACCGGGGAGCTGTTTTTT
CASSWTGGTGELFF
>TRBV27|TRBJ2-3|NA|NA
TGTGCCGCCAGCCAGGGAGATACGCAGTATTTT
CAASQGDTQYF
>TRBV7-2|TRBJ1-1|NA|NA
TGTGCCAGCAGCCAAGAGATGAACACTGAAGCTTTCTTT
CASSQEMNTEAFF